One and the same sample provided the 18 T cell receptor beta chains below, sequenced in a study of OX40 agonist ivuxolimab in advanced cancers. TCRdb's table, derived via immunoSEQ multiplex PCR, lists solely in-frame clones and lacks some. The sample has 50,000 to 65,000 clones; around 82% are singletons. The starting material was CD4+ or CD8+ T cells sorted from blood, obtained in a trial of the OX40 agonist ivuxolimab. The source of these receptors is an adult with an advanced solid tumor such as melanoma, head and neck, liver or kidney cancer.

The chain is built from TRBV4-3 and TRBJ1-2; TRBD1 matches 8 bases. Germline trimming cut 0 bases from V and 4 bases from J; bases unmatched to any gene: 7. In germline, CDR1 is LGHNA, CDR2 YSLEER. The CDR3 has 16 amino acids. Here the CDR3 DNA reads TGCGCCAGCAGCCAAGAAAATACAGGGGGTGTCTATGGCTACACCTTC. Residues: CASSQENTGGVYGYTF.

This chain links TRBV7-9 with TRBJ1-2; perhaps TRBD1 as D (5 bases). The CDR3 is 13 amino acids. Germline V lookup: CDR1 SEHNR, CDR2 FQNEAQ (reference sequence). V was cut by 2 bases and J by 6 bases, with 10 bases left in between. CDR3 bases: TGTGCCAGCAGCTTAACATCGGGGGATGGCTACACCTTC. Translation gives CASSLTSGDGYTF. The entire variable domain, with the rest obtained from reference TRBV7-9 and TRBJ1-2, is as follows: DTGVSQNPRHKITKRGQNVTFRCDPISEHNRLYWYRQTLGQGPEFLTYFQNEAQLEKSRLLSDRFSAERPKGSFSTLEIQRTEQGDSAMYLCASSLTSGDGYTFGSGTRLTVV.

The rearrangement uses TRBV6-5 and TRBJ2-3; D may correspond to TRBD1 or TRBD2 (6 bases each). The CDR3 totals 16 residues. Trimming took 0 bases from V and 6 from J, leaving 16 bases between them. Germline values: CDR1 MNHEY, CDR2 SVGAGI. The CDR3 sequence is CASSYSRGPSRDTQYF. As DNA, the CDR3 is TGTGCCAGCAGTTACTCTCGGGGGCCGTCAAGGGATACGCAGTATTTT.

The chain is built from TRBV27 and TRBJ2-3; 8 bases map to TRBD2. The germline V gene has CDR1 MNHEY and CDR2 SMNVEV (reference sequence). CDR3 size: 15 residues. With 3 bases clipped from V and 5 bases from J, the junction kept 7 bases outside the gene matches. CDR3 residues: CASSFTGRAGDTQYF. The CDR3 DNA is TGTGCCAGCAGTTTTACCGGGAGGGCGGGAGATACGCAGTATTTT.

CDR3 coding DNA: TGCAGCGCCAGGGCGCAAGCCAAAAACATTCAGTACTTC. This codes for CSARAQAKNIQYF. The chain employs TRBV29-1 and TRBJ2-4, with a possible D match to TRBD1 (5 bases). The CDR3 totals 13 residues. Deletions cut 7 bases from V and 0 bases from J, with 10 bases between. The V gene's germline CDR1 is SQVTM and CDR2 ANQGSEA.

The gene calls are TRBV21-1 and TRBJ1-6. TRBV21-1 counts as a pseudogene. CDR3 length: 15 residues. CDR3 coding DNA: TGTGCCAGCAGCAAAGTTGGGGGGGCGAGTTCACCCCTCCACTTT. Amino acids: CASSKVGGASSPLHF.

The chain employs TRBV6-5 and TRBJ1-2; weak D call: TRBD1 (5 bases). CDR1 is MNHEY, CDR2 SVGAGI, per germline. V dropped 0 bases and J dropped 0 bases, with 11 bases sitting between them. CDR3 length equals 16 residues. The CDR3 coding sequence is TGTGCCAGCAGTTACTCGCGGGGGAGCGCTAACTATGGCTACACCTTC. It specifies CASSYSRGSANYGYTF.

This sequence joins TRBV25-1 and TRBJ1-1; no definite D call. The CDR3 runs 15 residues. V shed 4 bases and J shed 5 bases, with 17 bases lying between them. CDR1 MGHDK and CDR2 SYGVNS come from the germline V gene. CDR3 in amino acids: CASSAAGGLTTEAFF. CDR3 nucleotide sequence: TGTGCCAGCAGTGCCGCGGGAGGGCTTACGACTGAAGCTTTCTTT.

This chain links TRBV6-5 with TRBJ2-7, with D possibly being TRBD2 (5 bases). CDR3 size: 13 residues. Germline assignment: CDR1 MNHEY and CDR2 SVGAGI. The germline V and J ends were trimmed by 5 bases and 3 bases, with 11 bases remaining between them. The CDR3: CASSPRDLYEQYF. Written as DNA, the CDR3 is TGTGCCAGCAGTCCCCGGGATCTCTACGAGCAGTACTTC.

The chain recombines TRBV7-8 with TRBJ2-1, with D possibly being TRBD1 (6 bases). Germline V gene sequence: CDR1 SGHVS, CDR2 FQNEAQ. The CDR3 length is 19 residues. V lost 1 base, J lost 2 bases, and 21 bases lay in between. CDR3 protein: CASSLVTPVGGSTYNEQFF. CDR3 bases: TGTGCCAGCAGCTTAGTGACCCCGGTAGGGGGAAGCACCTACAATGAGCAGTTCTTC.

This clone was observed once. This chain uses TRBV7-2 with TRBJ2-4, with a weak D call TRBD2 (5 bases). Germline CDR1 and CDR2: SGHTA and FQGNSA. Trimming left V 1 base short and J 3 bases short, with 16 bases between. The CDR3 is made up of 17 amino acids. The CDR3 DNA is TGTGCCAGCAGCTTAGGCGTACTAGGTTGGAGCAAAAACATTCAGTACTTC. Translated, it gives CASSLGVLGWSKNIQYF.

Of note for this clone: This sample includes further DNA sequences coding for the same CDR3. The V gene is TRBV18, the J gene TRBJ1-1; possibly TRBD1 for D (5 bases). Germline V gene data show CDR1 as KGHSH and CDR2 as LQKENI. Trimming took 3 bases from V and 1 from J, leaving 9 bases between them. The CDR3 is 14 amino acids. Here the CDR3 reads CASSPSGGNTEAFF. CDR3 sequence (DNA): TGTGCCAGCTCACCGTCTGGGGGGAACACTGAAGCTTTCTTT.

This rearrangement joins TRBV7-9 to TRBJ1-1; TRBD1 matches at 8 bases. Losses at the gene ends were 0 bases for V and 4 bases for J; bases not matched to a gene: 4. Germline-derived CDR1 and CDR2 are SEHNR and FQNEAQ (reference sequence). The CDR3 totals 15 residues. DNA for the CDR3: TGTGCCAGCAGCTTAGCGGACAGGGAGGCCACTGAAGCTTTCTTT. This gives the protein CASSLADREATEAFF.

The chain's CDR3 is CASSSPGGGYTF. The CDR3 region has the DNA TGTGCCAGCAGCTCCCCAGGGGGTGGCTACACCTTC. This chain joins TRBV27 and TRBJ1-2, with 7 bases matching TRBD1. This CDR3 has 12 residues. Germline assignment: CDR1 MNHEY and CDR2 SMNVEV (reference sequence). The V and J ends lost 6 bases and 7 bases, in that order; junction bases with no gene match: 5.

The genes are TRBV5-1 and TRBJ2-7; 11 bases are shared with TRBD1. The CDR3 covers 18 residues. CDR1 and CDR2 (germline): SGHRS, YFSETQ. V trimming: 0 bases; J trimming: 4 bases; junction bases outside the gene matches: 12. This CDR3 is CASSLGTPGQGGVYEQYF. In DNA form, the CDR3 reads TGCGCCAGCAGCTTGGGGACGCCGGGACAGGGGGGGGTGTACGAGCAGTACTTC.

The chain combines TRBV2 with TRBJ1-2, with a weak D call TRBD1 (6 bases). The CDR3 totals 15 residues. Germline lookup yields CDR1 SNHLY and CDR2 FYNNEI. V lost 5 bases and J lost 4, with 17 bases in between. This CDR3 is CASSSTGTFGYGYTF. The CDR3 DNA sequence: TGTGCCAGCAGTTCTACCGGGACATTCGGCTATGGCTACACCTTC.

The V call is TRBV6-1, the J call TRBJ1-1; D gene ambiguous. Trimming removed 1 base at V and 1 base at J, with 4 bases between. CDR1 and CDR2 (germline): MNHNS, SASEGT. The CDR3 is 13 amino acids. The CDR3 nucleotides read TGTGCCAGCAGTGAAGGGCGGAACACTGAAGCTTTCTTT. Translation: CASSEGRNTEAFF.

This sequence joins TRBV5-1 and TRBJ1-6; D not resolved. CDR3 length: 13 residues. Germline V CDR1 and CDR2: SGHRS, YFSETQ. The V gene lost 4 bases and the J gene lost 9 bases, with 11 bases spanning the gap. The DNA for the CDR3 is TGCGCCAGCAGCGGAGGACGGAGTTCACCCCTCCACTTT. Encoded protein: CASSGGRSSPLHF.